The 18 T cell receptor beta chains below all came from one sample that was sequenced in a study of shared clonotypes between healthy human individuals. Naive CD8 cells were CD45RO-negative, positively selected for CCR7, excluding terminally differentiated effector memory CD45RA+ cells. Profiled with immunoSEQ multiplex PCR; TCRdb holds only in-frame clones, not every one. Of more than 500,000 clones listed, roughly 96% are singletons. The specimen sequenced was naive CD8+ T cells sorted from blood. These receptors were obtained from a woman aged 25-40 years in good health.

The CDR3 coding sequence is TGTGCCAGCACTGAAGACGGCCGCACACCTTATGGCTACACCTTC. It translates to CASTEDGRTPYGYTF. The V call is TRBV27, the J call TRBJ1-2; D not certain. V gave up 7 bases and J gave up 5 bases, with 20 bases separating them. CDR1 is MNHEY, CDR2 SMNVEV, per germline (reference sequence). This CDR3 spans 15 amino acids.

This chain uses TRBV19 with TRBJ2-1; 7 nucleotides match TRBD2. CDR1 and CDR2 (germline): LNHDA, SQIVND (reference sequence). The CDR3 is 14 amino acids. Trimming took 6 bases from V and 10 from J; bases not matched to a gene: 12. The CDR3: CASSYVDPGLEQFF. The CDR3 coding sequence is TGTGCCAGTAGCTATGTCGATCCGGGACTAGAGCAGTTCTTC.

This clone was seen only once. This sequence joins TRBV9 and TRBJ1-1; TRBD1 is a possible D gene (5 bases). V was trimmed by 0 bases and J by 5 bases, leaving 17 bases between them. Germline CDR1 reads SGDLS; CDR2 reads YYNGEE. CDR3 size: 16 residues. The CDR3 loop is CASSVARDSRGTEAFF. CDR3 coding DNA: TGTGCCAGCAGCGTAGCCCGGGACTCCAGAGGGACTGAAGCTTTCTTT.

The chain couples TRBV5-6 to TRBJ1-5; D gene unclear. CDR3 length: 15 amino acids. The germline V and J ends were trimmed by 2 bases and 4 bases, with 13 bases remaining between them. Germline V gene data show CDR1 as SGHDT and CDR2 as YYEEEE. The CDR3 loop reads CASSFASFPNQPQHF. The CDR3 DNA sequence: TGTGCCAGCAGCTTCGCCTCCTTTCCAAATCAGCCCCAGCATTTT.

A remark on this clone: The identical CDR3 is also encoded by other nucleotide sequences in the sample. CDR3 sequence reads: CASSPGTSGRGEQFF. CDR3 coding DNA: TGTGCCAGCAGCCCCGGGACTAGCGGGAGGGGTGAGCAGTTCTTC. The rearrangement uses TRBV27 and TRBJ2-1, with 16 bases matching TRBD2. CDR3 size: 15 residues. Germline V gene lookup returns CDR1 MNHEY and CDR2 SMNVEV (reference sequence). V shed 6 bases, J shed 9 bases, and the junction held 5 bases outside the gene matches.

The CDR3 spells CSANDREGAGELFF. The CDR3 nucleotides are TGCAGCGCAAACGACCGGGAGGGCGCCGGGGAGCTGTTTTTT. The chain employs TRBV29-1 and TRBJ2-2; 8 bases are a match to TRBD2. Looked up from germline, CDR1 is SQVTM and CDR2 is ANQGSEA. This CDR3 comprises 14 residues. Trimming took 7 bases from V and 6 from J; bases not matched to a gene: 10.

This chain links TRBV2 with TRBJ2-7; D is undetermined. Germline V gene lookup returns CDR1 SNHLY and CDR2 FYNNEI. V lost 2 bases to trimming and J lost 4 bases, with 12 bases between them. The CDR3 spans 14 residues. The CDR3 protein is CASSERATGYEQYF. The CDR3 DNA is TGTGCCAGCAGTGAACGAGCTACCGGTTACGAGCAGTACTTC.

Note on this clone: Other DNA variants within this sample encode the same CDR3. V and J are TRBV28 and TRBJ1-5; D is perhaps TRBD1 (5 bases). V lost 1 base to trimming and J lost 3 bases, with 7 bases between them. The germline gives CDR1 MDHEN, CDR2 SYDVKM. The CDR3 is 14 residues long. The DNA of the CDR3 is TGTGCCAGCAGTTTATCAGGGAACAATCAGCCCCAGCATTTT. Translation: CASSLSGNNQPQHF.

This chain uses TRBV7-8 with TRBJ2-5, with D uncertain. This CDR3 region has 13 residues. V lost 4 bases and J 0 bases, leaving 6 bases between the germline ends. From germline, CDR1 is SGHVS and CDR2 FQNEAQ. For the CDR3, the DNA is TGTGCCAGCAGCTCCGAAAACCAAGAGACCCAGTACTTC. As protein: CASSSENQETQYF.

The count of this clone is one. The gene calls are TRBV5-4 and TRBJ2-1; D unclear. The V gene's germline CDR1 is SGHNT and CDR2 YYREEE (reference sequence). The CDR3 runs 12 residues. Trimming left V 0 bases short and J 8 bases short, with 6 bases between. This CDR3 is CASSLVSHEQFF. CDR3 bases: TGTGCCAGCAGCTTGGTTAGCCATGAGCAGTTCTTC.

V gene TRBV7-9 combines with J gene TRBJ1-4; no firm D call. CDR3 length equals 11 residues. Trimming shortened V by 6 bases and J by 4 bases, and 3 bases separated the two germline ends. CDR1 SEHNR and CDR2 FQNEAQ come from the germline V gene (reference sequence). The chain's CDR3 is CASSLNEKLFF. The CDR3, as DNA: TGTGCCAGCAGTCTTAATGAAAAACTGTTTTTT.

The chain employs TRBV5-6 and TRBJ2-7; tentative D call: TRBD1 (6 bases). V was pared by 3 bases and J by 2 bases, with 12 bases between. The length of the CDR3 is 14 residues. The germline CDR1 and CDR2 sequences are SGHDT and YYEEEE. CDR3 DNA sequence: TGTGCCAGCAGCTCTCAGGGGTACACCTACGAGCAGTACTTC. Translating gives CASSSQGYTYEQYF.

This sequence joins TRBV5-8 and TRBJ2-1; unclear D gene. Germline loops: CDR1 SGHTS, CDR2 YDEGEE. CDR3 length equals 13 residues. V gave up 2 bases and J gave up 5 bases, with 8 bases separating them. This CDR3 reads CASSLMSHNEQFF. The CDR3 coding sequence is TGTGCCAGCAGCTTAATGAGCCACAATGAGCAGTTCTTC. Filled out from reference TRBV5-8 and TRBJ2-1, the complete variable domain reads EAGVTQSPTHLIKTRGQQATLRCSPISGHTSVYWYQQALGLGLQFLLWYDEGEERNRGNFPPRFSGRQFPNYSSELNVNALELEDSALYLCASSLMSHNEQFFGPGTRLTVL.

The genes are TRBV2 and TRBJ2-3; 10 nucleotides align to TRBD2. The CDR3 has 17 residues. V trimming: 0 bases; J trimming: 4 bases; junction bases outside the gene matches: 7. Germline CDR1 reads SNHLY; CDR2 reads FYNNEI. CDR3 residues: CASSEALVAGGPDTQYF. CDR3 coding DNA: TGTGCCAGCAGTGAAGCGCTAGTAGCGGGAGGTCCAGATACGCAGTATTTT.

This clone showed up just once. The rearrangement uses TRBV2 and TRBJ1-1, with D unresolved. V was cut by 1 base and J by 0 bases, with 6 bases left in between. The germline V gene has CDR1 SNHLY and CDR2 FYNNEI. The CDR3 consists of 14 residues. The CDR3 loop reads CASSEERMNTEAFF. Here the CDR3 DNA reads TGTGCCAGCAGTGAAGAGAGGATGAACACTGAAGCTTTCTTT.

This chain uses TRBV6-1 with TRBJ2-1, with D possibly being TRBD1 or TRBD2 (5 bases each). There are 15 residues in the CDR3. Germline V lookup: CDR1 MNHNS, CDR2 SASEGT. V was shortened by 8 bases and J by 6 bases, with 20 bases between the two germline ends. CDR3 nucleotide sequence: TGTGCCAGCCCTTTCCCCCGGGACGATTCCAATGAGCAGTTCTTC. Translating gives CASPFPRDDSNEQFF.

The chain couples TRBV4-1 to TRBJ2-1; 10 bases match TRBD2. Germline V lookup: CDR1 MGHRA, CDR2 YSYEKL. CDR3 length: 15 residues. The V and J ends lost 3 bases and 8 bases, in that order; junction bases with no gene match: 7. The CDR3 spells CASSHRASGSHEQFF. CDR3 bases: TGCGCCAGCAGCCACCGGGCTAGCGGGAGCCATGAGCAGTTCTTC.

Details on this clone: This specimen includes other DNA sequences encoding the same CDR3. CDR3 protein: CASSFTSSTDTQYF. The CDR3 DNA sequence: TGTGCCAGCAGTTTTACGTCTAGCACAGATACGCAGTATTTT. The chain employs TRBV28 and TRBJ2-3; D is unresolved. V was pared by 3 bases and J by 0 bases, with 7 bases between. The CDR3 length is 14 residues. Germline loops: CDR1 MDHEN, CDR2 SYDVKM.